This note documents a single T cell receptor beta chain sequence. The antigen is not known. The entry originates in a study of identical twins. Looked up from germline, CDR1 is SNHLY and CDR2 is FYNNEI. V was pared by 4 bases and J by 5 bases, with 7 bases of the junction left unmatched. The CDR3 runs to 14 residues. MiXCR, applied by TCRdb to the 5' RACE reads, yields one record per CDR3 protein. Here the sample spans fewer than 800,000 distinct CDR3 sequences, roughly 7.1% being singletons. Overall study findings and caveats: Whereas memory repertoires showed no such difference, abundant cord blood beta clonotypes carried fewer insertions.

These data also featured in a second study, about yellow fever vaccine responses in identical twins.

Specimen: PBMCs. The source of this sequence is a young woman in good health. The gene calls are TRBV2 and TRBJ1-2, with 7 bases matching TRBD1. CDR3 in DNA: TGTGCCAGCAGTGGACAGGGTGGGAAATATGGCTACACCTTC. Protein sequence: CASSGQGGKYGYTF.